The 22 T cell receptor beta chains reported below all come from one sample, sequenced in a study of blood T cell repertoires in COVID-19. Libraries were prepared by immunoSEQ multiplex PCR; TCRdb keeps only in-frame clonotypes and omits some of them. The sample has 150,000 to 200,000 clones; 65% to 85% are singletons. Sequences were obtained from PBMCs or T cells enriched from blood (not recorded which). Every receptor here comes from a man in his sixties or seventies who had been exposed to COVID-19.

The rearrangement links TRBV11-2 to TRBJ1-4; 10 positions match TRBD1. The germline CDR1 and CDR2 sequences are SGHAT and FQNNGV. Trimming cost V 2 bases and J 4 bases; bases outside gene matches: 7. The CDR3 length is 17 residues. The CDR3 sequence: CASSLRTGGVFNEKLFF. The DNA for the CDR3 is TGTGCCAGCAGCTTACGGACAGGGGGGGTATTTAATGAAAAACTGTTTTTT.

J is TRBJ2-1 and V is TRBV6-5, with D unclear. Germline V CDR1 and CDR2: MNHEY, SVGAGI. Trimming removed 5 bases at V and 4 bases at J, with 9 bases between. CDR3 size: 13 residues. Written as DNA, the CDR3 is TGTGCCAGCAGTCGAGTCTTTTACAATGAGCAGTTCTTC. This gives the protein CASSRVFYNEQFF.

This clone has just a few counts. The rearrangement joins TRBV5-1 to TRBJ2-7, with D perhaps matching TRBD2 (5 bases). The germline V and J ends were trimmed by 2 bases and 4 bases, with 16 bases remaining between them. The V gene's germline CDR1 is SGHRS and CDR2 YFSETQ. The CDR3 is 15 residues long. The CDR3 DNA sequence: TGCGCCAGCAGCTTTGAGGGAGTCCCACCTTACGAGCAGTACTTC. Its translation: CASSFEGVPPYEQYF. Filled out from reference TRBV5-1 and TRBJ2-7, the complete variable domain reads KAGVTQTPRYLIKTRGQQVTLSCSPISGHRSVSWYQQTPGQGLQFLFEYFSETQRNKGNFPGRFSGRQFSNSRSEMNVSTLELGDSALYLCASSFEGVPPYEQYFGPGTRLTVT.

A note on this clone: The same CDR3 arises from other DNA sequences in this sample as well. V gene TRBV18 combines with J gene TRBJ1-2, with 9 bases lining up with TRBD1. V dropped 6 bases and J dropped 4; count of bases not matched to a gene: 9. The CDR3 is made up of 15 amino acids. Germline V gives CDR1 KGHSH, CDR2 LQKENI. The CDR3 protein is CASSRTTGGGYGYTF. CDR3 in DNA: TGTGCCAGCTCGCGTACGACAGGGGGAGGCTATGGCTACACCTTC.

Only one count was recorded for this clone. CDR3 bases: TGTGCCACCAGTGCCCCTCCTAGCGCGATCCCGACAGATACGCAGTATTTT. Residues: CATSAPPSAIPTDTQYF. The chain combines TRBV24-1 with TRBJ2-3; D might be TRBD2 (6 bases). Germline lookup yields CDR1 KGHDR and CDR2 SFDVKD. V was clipped by 5 bases and J by 3 bases, with 20 bases between them. This CDR3 spans 17 amino acids.

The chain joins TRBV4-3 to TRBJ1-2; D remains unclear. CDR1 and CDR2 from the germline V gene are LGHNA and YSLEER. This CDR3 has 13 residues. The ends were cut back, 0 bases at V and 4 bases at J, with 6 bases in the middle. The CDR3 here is CASSQEGSYGYTF. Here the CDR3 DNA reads TGCGCCAGCAGCCAAGAGGGGAGCTATGGCTACACCTTC.

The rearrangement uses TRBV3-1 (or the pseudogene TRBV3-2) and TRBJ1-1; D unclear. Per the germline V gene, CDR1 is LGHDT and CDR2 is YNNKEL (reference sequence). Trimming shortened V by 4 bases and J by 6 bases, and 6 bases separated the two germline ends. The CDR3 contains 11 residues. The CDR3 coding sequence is TGTGCCAGCAGCCTTAGCGCTGAAGCTTTCTTT. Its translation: CASSLSAEAFF.

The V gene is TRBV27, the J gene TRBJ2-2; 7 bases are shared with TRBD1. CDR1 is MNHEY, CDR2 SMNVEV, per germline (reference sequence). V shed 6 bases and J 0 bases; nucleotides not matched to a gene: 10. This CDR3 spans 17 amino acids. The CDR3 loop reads CASSFALGTANTGELFF. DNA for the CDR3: TGTGCCAGCAGCTTTGCCCTCGGGACAGCGAACACCGGGGAGCTGTTTTTT.

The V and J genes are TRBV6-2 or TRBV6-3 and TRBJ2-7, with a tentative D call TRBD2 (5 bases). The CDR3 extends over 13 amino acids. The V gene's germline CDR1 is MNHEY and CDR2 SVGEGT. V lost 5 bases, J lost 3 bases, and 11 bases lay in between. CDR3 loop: CASSRGLIYEQYF. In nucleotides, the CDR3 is TGTGCCAGCAGTCGCGGACTGATCTACGAGCAGTACTTC.

The DNA of the CDR3 is TGTGCCAGCAGTTTTACAGGGTCGAGTGGCTACACCTTC. Its protein is CASSFTGSSGYTF. The chain joins TRBV12-3 or TRBV12-4 to TRBJ1-2, with TRBD1 as a possible D gene (6 bases). The germline V and J ends were trimmed by 3 bases and 7 bases, with 12 bases remaining between them. The CDR3 loop spans 13 amino acids.

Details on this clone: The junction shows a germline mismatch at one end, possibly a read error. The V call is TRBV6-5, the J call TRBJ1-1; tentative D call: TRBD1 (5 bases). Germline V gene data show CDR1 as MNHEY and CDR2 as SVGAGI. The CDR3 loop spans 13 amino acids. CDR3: CASSDSTGAEAFF. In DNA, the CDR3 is TGTGCCAGCAGTGACTCAACGGGGGCTGAAGCTTTCTTT.

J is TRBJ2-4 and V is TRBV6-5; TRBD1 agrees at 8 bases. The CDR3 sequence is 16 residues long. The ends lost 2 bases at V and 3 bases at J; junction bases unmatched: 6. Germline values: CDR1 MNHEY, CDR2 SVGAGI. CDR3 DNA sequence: TGTGCCAGCAGTTACCCCCGGACAGGGCTCAAAAACATTCAGTACTTC. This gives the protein CASSYPRTGLKNIQYF.

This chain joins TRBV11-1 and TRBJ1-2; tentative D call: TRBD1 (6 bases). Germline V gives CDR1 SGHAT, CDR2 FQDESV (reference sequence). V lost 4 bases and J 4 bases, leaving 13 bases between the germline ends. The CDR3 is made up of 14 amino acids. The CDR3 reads CASSSGRGGYGYTF. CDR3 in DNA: TGTGCCAGCAGCTCTGGCAGGGGTGGCTATGGCTACACCTTC.

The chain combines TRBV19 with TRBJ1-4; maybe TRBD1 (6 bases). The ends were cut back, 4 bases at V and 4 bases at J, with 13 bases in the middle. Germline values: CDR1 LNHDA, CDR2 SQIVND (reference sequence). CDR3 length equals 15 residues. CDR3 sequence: CASSRTARGNEKLFF. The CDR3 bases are TGTGCCAGTAGTAGGACAGCAAGGGGTAATGAAAAACTGTTTTTT.

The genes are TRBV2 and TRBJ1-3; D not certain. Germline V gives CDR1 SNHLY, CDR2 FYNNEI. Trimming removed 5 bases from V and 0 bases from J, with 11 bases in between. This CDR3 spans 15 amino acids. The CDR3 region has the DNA TGTGCCAGCAGTTTCTTCATGAGCTCTGGAAACACCATATATTTT. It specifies CASSFFMSSGNTIYF.

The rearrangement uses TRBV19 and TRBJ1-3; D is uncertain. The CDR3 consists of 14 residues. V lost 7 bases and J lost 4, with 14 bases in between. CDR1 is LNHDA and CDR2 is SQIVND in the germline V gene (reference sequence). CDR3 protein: CASTPGRSGNTIYF. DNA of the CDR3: TGTGCCAGTACGCCTGGGCGATCCGGAAACACCATATATTTT.

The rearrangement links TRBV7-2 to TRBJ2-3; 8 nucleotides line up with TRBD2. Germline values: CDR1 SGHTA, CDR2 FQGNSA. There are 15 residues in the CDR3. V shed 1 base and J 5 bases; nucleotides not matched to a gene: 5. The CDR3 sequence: CASSLVSGAEDTQYF. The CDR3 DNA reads TGTGCCAGCAGCTTAGTTAGCGGGGCGGAAGATACGCAGTATTTT.

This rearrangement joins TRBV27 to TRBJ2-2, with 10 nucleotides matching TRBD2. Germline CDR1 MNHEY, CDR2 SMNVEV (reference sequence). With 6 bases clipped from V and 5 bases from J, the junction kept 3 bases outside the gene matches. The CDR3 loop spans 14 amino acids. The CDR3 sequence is CASRFSGRTGELFF. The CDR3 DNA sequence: TGTGCCAGCAGATTTAGCGGGAGGACCGGGGAGCTGTTTTTT.

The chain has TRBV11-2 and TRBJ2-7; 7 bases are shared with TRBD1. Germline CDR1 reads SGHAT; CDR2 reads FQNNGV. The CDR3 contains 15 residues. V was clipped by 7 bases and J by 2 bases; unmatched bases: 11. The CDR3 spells CASTTTGQPTYEQYF. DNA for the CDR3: TGTGCCAGCACCACGACGGGACAGCCAACCTACGAGCAGTACTTC.

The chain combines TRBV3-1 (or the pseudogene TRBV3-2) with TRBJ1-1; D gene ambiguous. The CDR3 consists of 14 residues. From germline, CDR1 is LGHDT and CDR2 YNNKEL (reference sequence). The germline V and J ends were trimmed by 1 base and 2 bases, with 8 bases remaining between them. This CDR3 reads CASSQGRINTEAFF. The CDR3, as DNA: TGTGCCAGCAGCCAAGGCAGAATTAACACTGAAGCTTTCTTT.

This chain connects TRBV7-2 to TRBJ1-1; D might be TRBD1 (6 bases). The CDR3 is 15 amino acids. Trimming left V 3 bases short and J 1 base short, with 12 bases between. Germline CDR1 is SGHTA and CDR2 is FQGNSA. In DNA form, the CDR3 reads TGTGCCAGCAGCTTGGGGACAATCTCGAACACTGAAGCTTTCTTT. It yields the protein CASSLGTISNTEAFF. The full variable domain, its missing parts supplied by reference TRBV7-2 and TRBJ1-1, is GAGVSQSPSNKVTEKGKDVELRCDPISGHTALYWYRQSLGQGLEFLIYFQGNSAPDKSGLPSDRFSAERTGGSVSTLTIQRTQQEDSAVYLCASSLGTISNTEAFFGQGTRLTVV.

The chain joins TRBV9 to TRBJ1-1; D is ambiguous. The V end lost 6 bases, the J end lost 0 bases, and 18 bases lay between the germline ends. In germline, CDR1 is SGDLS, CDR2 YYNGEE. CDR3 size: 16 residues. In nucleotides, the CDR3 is TGTGCCAGCACCCCAGACCCGGGAACCTTGAACACTGAAGCTTTCTTT. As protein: CASTPDPGTLNTEAFF.